A selection of T cell receptor beta chains follows, all from one sample in a study of T cell repertoires in cytomegalovirus infection. MiXCR was run by TCRdb on the reads, yielding one entry per CDR3 protein. The data show fewer than 350,000 distinct CDR3 sequences, with 17% seen just once and approximately 12% held by the top ten. The source material was PBMCs. The receptors come from a human donor in good health (CMV status not recorded). Some clones in this sample may be carry-over from other donors' samples. Each CDR3 is given with its conserved first and last residue. A D gene is named only where the DNA matches it firmly. Only some rows state a clone size, as once, few, many or a class for expanded clones.

d_call j_call v_call clone_size cdr3_nt cdr3_aa
NA TRBJ2-7 TRBV11-2 few TGTGCCAGCAGCCACCTACAGGGTCCAAAATCCTACGAGCAGTACTTC CASSHLQGPKSYEQYF
NA TRBJ2-3 TRBV7-2 NA TGTGCCAGCAGTCCTCGAGGAGCTAGCACAGATACGCAGTATTTT CASSPRGASTDTQYF
NA TRBJ2-7 TRBV7-2 many TGTGCCAGCAGCCTCGCTGGAGGCCGCTCCTACGAGCAGTACTTC CASSLAGGRSYEQYF
NA TRBJ2-6 TRBV18 NA TGTGCCAGCTCACCAGGGGTCCCCTCTGGGGCCAACGTCCTGACTTTC CASSPGVPSGANVLTF
NA TRBJ1-1 TRBV7-3 many TGTGCCAGCCGGAGGACAGTCAACACTGAAGCTTTCTTT CASRRTVNTEAFF
NA TRBJ1-2 TRBV18 few TGTGCCAGCTCACCACGAAGCATGCAGGGTCGGGACTATGGCTACACCTTC CASSPRSMQGRDYGYTF
NA TRBJ2-7 TRBV12-3/TRBV12-4 NA TGTGCCAGCAGTTCTCCGACCTCCTACGAGCAGTACTTC CASSSPTSYEQYF
NA TRBJ1-4 TRBV7-2 many TGTGCCAGCAGCTTAGGGGGGGTCACCCACCTGGAAAAACTGTTTTTT CASSLGGVTHLEKLFF
NA TRBJ2-5 TRBV5-6 few TGTGCCAGCAGCTTGGCCTCCTCGGGGGCCGCAGGAGGGACCCAGTACTTC CASSLASSGAAGGTQYF
NA TRBJ1-2 TRBV7-2 many TGTGCCAGCAGCCCCCGGGAGTTATTCTATGGCTACACCTTC CASSPRELFYGYTF
NA TRBJ2-1 TRBV5-1 many TGCGCCAGCAGCTCGACAGGTAATTCCTACAATGAGCAGTTCTTC CASSSTGNSYNEQFF
NA TRBJ2-7 TRBV20-1 many TGCAGTGCTAGAGATCAGGGCCGCTCCTACGAGCAGTACTTC CSARDQGRSYEQYF
TRBD1 TRBJ1-2 TRBV4-2 few TGTGCCAGCAGCCAAGTGTCGACAGGGGACTATGGCTACACCTTC CASSQVSTGDYGYTF
NA TRBJ1-5 TRBV23-1 NA TGCGCCAGCAGACAGGGTGGCAGCTTTGGGCCCCAGCATTTT CASRQGGSFGPQHF
TRBD1 TRBJ1-4 TRBV4-1 few TGCGCCAGCAGCCTCGAGGGGGGGACAGGGGTTCGAAAACTGTTTTTT CASSLEGGTGVRKLFF
TRBD1 TRBJ2-2 TRBV7-3 NA TGTGCCAGCAGCTCCGGGACAGGGAACGGGGAGCTGTTTTTT CASSSGTGNGELFF
TRBD2 TRBJ2-5 TRBV7-9 many TGTGCCAGCAGCTTTACTAGCGGGGACCCAGAGACCCAGTACTTC CASSFTSGDPETQYF
NA TRBJ1-1 TRBV7-3 few TGTGCCAGCAGCTTATCGAAATTGAACACTGAAGCTTTCTTT CASSLSKLNTEAFF
NA TRBJ2-1 TRBV12-3/TRBV12-4 NA TGTGCCAGCAGTTTAAGGACAATAAACAATGAGCAGTTCTTC CASSLRTINNEQFF
NA TRBJ1-1 TRBV7-8 few TGTGCCAGCAGCTTAGGGGGAGGACGAACAGGGACCGAAGCTTTCTTT CASSLGGGRTGTEAFF
TRBD1 TRBJ1-2 TRBV29-1 NA TGCAGCGCAGGGACAGGGGCCGACTATGGCTACACCTTC CSAGTGADYGYTF
NA TRBJ2-3 TRBV12-3/TRBV12-4 many TGTGCCAGCAGTTCCAACCGGGGCACAGATACGCAGTATTTT CASSSNRGTDTQYF
NA TRBJ1-3 TRBV10-3 few TGTGCCATCAGTGACCCAAGTAACACCATATATTTT CAISDPSNTIYF